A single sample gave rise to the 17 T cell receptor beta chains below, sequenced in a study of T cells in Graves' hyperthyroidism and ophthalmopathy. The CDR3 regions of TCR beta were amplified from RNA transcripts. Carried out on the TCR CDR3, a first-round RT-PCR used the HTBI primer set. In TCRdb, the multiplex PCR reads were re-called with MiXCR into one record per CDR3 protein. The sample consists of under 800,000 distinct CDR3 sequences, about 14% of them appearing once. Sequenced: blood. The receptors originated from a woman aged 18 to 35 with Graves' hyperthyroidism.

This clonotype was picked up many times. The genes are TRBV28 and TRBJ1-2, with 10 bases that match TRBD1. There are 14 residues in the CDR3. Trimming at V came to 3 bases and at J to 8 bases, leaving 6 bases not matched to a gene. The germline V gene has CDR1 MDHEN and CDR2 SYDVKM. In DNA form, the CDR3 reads TGTGCCAGCAGTTTGGGACAGGGGAGGTACGGCTACACCTTC. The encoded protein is CASSLGQGRYGYTF.

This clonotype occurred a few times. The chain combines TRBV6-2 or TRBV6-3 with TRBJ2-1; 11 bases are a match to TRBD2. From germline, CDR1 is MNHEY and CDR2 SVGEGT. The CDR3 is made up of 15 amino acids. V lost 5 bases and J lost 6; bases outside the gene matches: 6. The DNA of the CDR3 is TGTGCCAGCAGTCAGGCTAGCGGGGGGTCCAATGAGCAGTTCTTC. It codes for CASSQASGGSNEQFF.

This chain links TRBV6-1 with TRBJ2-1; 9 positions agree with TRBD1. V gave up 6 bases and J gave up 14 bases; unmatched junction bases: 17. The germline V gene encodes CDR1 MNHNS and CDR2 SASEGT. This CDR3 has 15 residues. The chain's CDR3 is CASSPGTGRHRREFF. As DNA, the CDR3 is TGTGCCAGCAGCCCTGGGACAGGGAGACACAGGAGGGAGTTCTTC.

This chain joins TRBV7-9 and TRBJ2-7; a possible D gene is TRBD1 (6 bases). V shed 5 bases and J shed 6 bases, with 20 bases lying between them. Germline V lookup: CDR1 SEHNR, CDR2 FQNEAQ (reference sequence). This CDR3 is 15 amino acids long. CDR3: CASSGPTGFWLEQYF. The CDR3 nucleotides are TGTGCCAGCAGCGGGCCGACAGGATTCTGGCTCGAGCAGTACTTC.

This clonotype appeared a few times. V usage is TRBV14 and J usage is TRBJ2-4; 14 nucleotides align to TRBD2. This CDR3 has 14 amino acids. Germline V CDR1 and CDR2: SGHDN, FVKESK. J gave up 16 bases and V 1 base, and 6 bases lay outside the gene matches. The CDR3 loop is CASSQVRLAGGGYF. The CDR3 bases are TGTGCCAGCAGCCAAGTCCGACTAGCGGGAGGGGGATACTTC.

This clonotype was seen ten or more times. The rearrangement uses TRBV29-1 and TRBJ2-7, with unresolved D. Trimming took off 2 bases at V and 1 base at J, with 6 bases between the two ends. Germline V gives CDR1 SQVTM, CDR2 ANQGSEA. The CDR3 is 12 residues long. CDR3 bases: TGCAGCGTTGAACTAGATTCCTACGAGCAGTACTTC. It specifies CSVELDSYEQYF.

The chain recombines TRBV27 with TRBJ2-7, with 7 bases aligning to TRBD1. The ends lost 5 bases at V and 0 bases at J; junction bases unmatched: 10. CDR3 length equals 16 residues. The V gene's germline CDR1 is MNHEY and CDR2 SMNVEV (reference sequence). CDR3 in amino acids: CASSPLSTGSSYEQYF. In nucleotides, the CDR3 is TGTGCCAGCAGTCCCCTTTCGACAGGGTCCTCCTACGAGCAGTACTTC.

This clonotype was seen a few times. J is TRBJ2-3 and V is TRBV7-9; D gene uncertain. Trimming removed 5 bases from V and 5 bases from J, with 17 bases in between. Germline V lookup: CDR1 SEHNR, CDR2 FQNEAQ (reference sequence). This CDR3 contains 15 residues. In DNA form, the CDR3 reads TGTGCCAGCAGCCCCCACTCAGGCTCCGGAGATACGCAGTATTTT. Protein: CASSPHSGSGDTQYF.

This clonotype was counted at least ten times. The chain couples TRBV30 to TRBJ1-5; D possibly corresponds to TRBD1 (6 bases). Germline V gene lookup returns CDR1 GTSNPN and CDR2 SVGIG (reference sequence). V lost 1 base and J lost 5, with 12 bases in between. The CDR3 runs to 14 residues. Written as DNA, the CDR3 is TGTGCCTGGAGTGGGGGGGGGCACGATCAGCCCCAGCATTTT. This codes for CAWSGGGHDQPQHF.

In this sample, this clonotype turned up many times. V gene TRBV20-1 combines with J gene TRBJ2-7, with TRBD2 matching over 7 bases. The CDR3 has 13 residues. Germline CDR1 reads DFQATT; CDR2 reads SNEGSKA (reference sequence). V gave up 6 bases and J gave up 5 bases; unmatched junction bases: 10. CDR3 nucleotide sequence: TGCAGTGCCCCCCGGGGAGGGGAAAACGAGCAGTACTTC. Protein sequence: CSAPRGGENEQYF.

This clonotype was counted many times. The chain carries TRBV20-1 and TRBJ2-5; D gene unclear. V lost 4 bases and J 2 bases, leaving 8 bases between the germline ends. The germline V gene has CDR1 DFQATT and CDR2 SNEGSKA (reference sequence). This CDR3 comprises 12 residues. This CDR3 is CSAKKGQETQYF. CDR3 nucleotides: TGCAGTGCTAAGAAGGGACAAGAGACCCAGTACTTC.

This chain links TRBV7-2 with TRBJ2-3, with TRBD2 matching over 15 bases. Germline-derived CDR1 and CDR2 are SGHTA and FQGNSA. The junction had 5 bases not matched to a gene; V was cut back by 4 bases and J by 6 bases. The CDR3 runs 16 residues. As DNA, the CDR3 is TGTGCCAGCAGCTACGGACTAGCGGGAGGGGCGGATACGCAGTATTTT. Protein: CASSYGLAGGADTQYF. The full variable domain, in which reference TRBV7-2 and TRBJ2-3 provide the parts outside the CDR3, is GAGVSQSPSNKVTEKGKDVELRCDPISGHTALYWYRQSLGQGLEFLIYFQGNSAPDKSGLPSDRFSAERTGGSVSTLTIQRTQQEDSAVYLCASSYGLAGGADTQYFGPGTRLTVL.

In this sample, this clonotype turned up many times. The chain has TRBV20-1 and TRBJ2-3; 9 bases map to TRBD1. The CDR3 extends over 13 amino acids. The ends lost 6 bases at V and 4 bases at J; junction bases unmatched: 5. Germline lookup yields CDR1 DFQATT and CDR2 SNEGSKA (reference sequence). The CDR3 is CSADGTGPDTQYF. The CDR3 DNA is TGCAGTGCCGATGGGACAGGGCCAGATACGCAGTATTTT.

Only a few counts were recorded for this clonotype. The CDR3 is CASSYSPFGEQFF. The DNA of the CDR3 is TGTGCCAGCAGTTACTCCCCCTTTGGTGAGCAGTTCTTC. The V call is TRBV6-6, the J call TRBJ2-1; the D is unclear. Germline lookup yields CDR1 MNHNY and CDR2 SVGAGI (reference sequence). The V end was cut by 0 bases, the J end by 9 bases, with 9 bases between. The CDR3 is 13 residues long.

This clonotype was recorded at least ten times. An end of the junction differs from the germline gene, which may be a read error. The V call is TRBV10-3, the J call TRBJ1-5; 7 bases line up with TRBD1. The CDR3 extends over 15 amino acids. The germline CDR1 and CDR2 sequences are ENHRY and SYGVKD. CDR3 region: CAISESGQSNHPQHF. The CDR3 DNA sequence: TGTGCCATCAGTGAGTCGGGACAGAGCAATCACCCCCAGCATTTT.

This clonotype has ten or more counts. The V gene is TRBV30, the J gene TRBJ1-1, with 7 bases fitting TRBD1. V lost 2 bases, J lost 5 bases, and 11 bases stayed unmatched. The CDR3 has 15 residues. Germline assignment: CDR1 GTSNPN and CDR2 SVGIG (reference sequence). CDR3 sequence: CAWSLIQGGVTEAFF. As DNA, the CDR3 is TGTGCCTGGAGTCTCATACAAGGGGGCGTAACTGAAGCTTTCTTT.

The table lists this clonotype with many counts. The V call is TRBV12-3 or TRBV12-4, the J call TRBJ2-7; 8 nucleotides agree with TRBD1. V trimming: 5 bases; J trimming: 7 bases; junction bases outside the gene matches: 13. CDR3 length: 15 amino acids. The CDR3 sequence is CASSPSDRAVPEQYF. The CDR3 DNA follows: TGTGCCAGCAGTCCTTCGGACAGGGCCGTCCCAGAGCAGTACTTC.